A single sample is the source of the 22 T cell receptor beta chains below, sequenced in a study of T cell changes during pregnancy in multiple sclerosis. Using immunoSEQ multiplex PCR, the repertoire was profiled, and TCRdb retains in-frame clones only, with some absent. The table lists around 30,000 clones, roughly 90% of them singletons. The starting material was CD8+ T cells from peripheral blood mononuclear cells, obtained in the first trimester of pregnancy. These receptors originate from a female donor with multiple sclerosis, enrolled in a pregnancy study.

V usage is TRBV30 and J usage is TRBJ1-1; D remains ambiguous. Germline V gene sequence: CDR1 GTSNPN, CDR2 SVGIG (reference sequence). V lost 2 bases and J 6 bases, leaving 7 bases between the germline ends. CDR3 size: 11 residues. For the CDR3, the DNA is TGTGCCTGGAGTTGGCGGGCTGAAGCTTTCTTT. The encoded protein is CAWSWRAEAFF.

Judged by abundance, this clone is medium-sized. This chain joins TRBV29-1 and TRBJ2-7; TRBD2 might be the D (5 bases). Trimming left V 7 bases short and J 3 bases short, with 16 bases between. Germline CDR1 reads SQVTM; CDR2 reads ANQGSEA. The CDR3 contains 13 residues. The CDR3: CSGGSGEGYEQYF. CDR3 nucleotide sequence: TGCAGCGGGGGATCTGGAGAGGGCTACGAGCAGTACTTC.

V usage is TRBV10-3 and J usage is TRBJ2-6, with TRBD1 matching over 8 bases. V gave up 6 bases and J gave up 7 bases; unmatched junction bases: 2. The CDR3 is 13 residues long. The germline gives CDR1 ENHRY, CDR2 SYGVKD. CDR3 loop: CAIRTGDANVLTF. The CDR3 bases are TGTGCCATCAGGACAGGGGACGCCAACGTCCTGACTTTC.

This rearrangement joins TRBV5-6 to TRBJ2-7; no reliable D call. From germline, CDR1 is SGHDT and CDR2 YYEEEE. This CDR3 contains 13 residues. The V end lost 0 bases, the J end lost 1 base, and 5 bases lay between the germline ends. The CDR3 loop is CASSLGQSYEQYF. CDR3 sequence (DNA): TGTGCCAGCAGCTTGGGCCAGTCCTACGAGCAGTACTTC.

In its sample, this clone was seen once. V usage is TRBV27 and J usage is TRBJ2-7, with a possible D match to TRBD1 (6 bases). The length of the CDR3 is 14 residues. V gave up 5 bases and J gave up 3 bases, with 14 bases separating them. Germline loops: CDR1 MNHEY, CDR2 SMNVEV (reference sequence). CDR3 loop: CASSTGTGIYEQYF. CDR3 bases: TGTGCCAGCAGTACAGGGACGGGGATCTACGAGCAGTACTTC.

The chain has TRBV7-3 and TRBJ2-1; TRBD2 aligns across 9 bases. The CDR3 loop spans 15 amino acids. The V segment lost 3 bases and the J segment 3 bases; nucleotides outside the gene matches: 3. Germline CDR1 and CDR2: SGHTA and FQGTGA. The CDR3 sequence is CASSLLAGDYNEQFF. As DNA, the CDR3 is TGTGCCAGCAGCTTGTTAGCGGGAGACTACAATGAGCAGTTCTTC.

The chain carries TRBV7-9 and TRBJ1-4, with unresolved D. The CDR3 extends over 18 amino acids. The germline V gene encodes CDR1 SEHNR and CDR2 FQNEAQ (reference sequence). Trimming removed 5 bases at V and 5 bases at J, with 24 bases between. The CDR3 sequence: CASSQNGPQEAKNEKLFF. CDR3 coding DNA: TGTGCCAGCAGCCAAAACGGGCCGCAGGAGGCCAAAAATGAAAAACTGTTTTTT.

The rearrangement uses TRBV7-9 and TRBJ2-7; D perhaps matches TRBD1 (6 bases). The V gene lost 5 bases and the J gene lost 0 bases, with 11 bases spanning the gap. Germline V CDR1 and CDR2: SEHNR, FQNEAQ (reference sequence). The CDR3 consists of 14 residues. DNA of the CDR3: TGTGCCAGCAGCCTCACACAGGGCTCCTACGAGCAGTACTTC. Encoded protein: CASSLTQGSYEQYF.

V gene TRBV7-2 combines with J gene TRBJ2-3; D uncertain. Germline CDR1 is SGHTA and CDR2 is FQGNSA. V was shortened by 2 bases and J by 6 bases, with 9 bases between the two germline ends. This CDR3 has 13 residues. The CDR3 here is CASSLTLGDTQYF. CDR3 nucleotide sequence: TGTGCCAGCAGCTTAACCCTAGGTGATACGCAGTATTTT.

J is TRBJ2-5 and V is TRBV18; tentatively, D is TRBD1 (5 bases). The CDR3 runs 16 residues. CDR1 KGHSH and CDR2 LQKENI come from the germline V gene. Trimming removed 0 bases from V and 0 bases from J, with 11 bases in between. The CDR3 coding sequence is TGTGCCAGCTCACCACCGTCAGGGTTGAACCAAGAGACCCAGTACTTC. Translating gives CASSPPSGLNQETQYF.

The V gene is TRBV18, the J gene TRBJ1-4; D not resolved. The CDR3 runs 14 residues. Germline V gene lookup returns CDR1 KGHSH and CDR2 LQKENI. V lost 6 bases and J lost 0, with 8 bases in between. CDR3 loop: CASSVAATNEKLFF. DNA of the CDR3: TGTGCCAGCTCCGTAGCTGCAACTAATGAAAAACTGTTTTTT.

The J gene is TRBJ1-2, the V gene TRBV4-3; weak D call: TRBD1 (6 bases). Germline CDR1 reads LGHNA; CDR2 reads YSLEER. This CDR3 comprises 15 residues. Trimming removed 0 bases from V and 3 bases from J, with 11 bases in between. The CDR3 region is CASSQDTGLYYGYTF. The CDR3 DNA reads as TGCGCCAGCAGCCAAGATACAGGGCTTTACTATGGCTACACCTTC.

The chain couples TRBV30 to TRBJ2-3, with a tentative D call TRBD1 (6 bases). The ends were cut back, 4 bases at V and 5 bases at J, with 16 bases in the middle. The CDR3 length is 14 residues. Germline V gives CDR1 GTSNPN, CDR2 SVGIG (reference sequence). The CDR3 coding sequence is TGTGCCTGGACGATGGTGGGGGCCCGAGATACGCAGTATTTT. Its protein is CAWTMVGARDTQYF. Complete variable domain (other parts from reference TRBV30 and TRBJ2-3): SQTIHQWPATLVQPVGSPLSLECTVEGTSNPNLYWYRQAAGRGLQLLFYSVGIGQISSEVPQNLSASRPQDRQFILSSKKLLLSDSGFYLCAWTMVGARDTQYFGPGTRLTVL.

The gene calls are TRBV7-9 and TRBJ1-4, with D possibly being TRBD1 (5 bases). V was cut by 4 bases and J by 2 bases, with 14 bases left in between. This CDR3 has 16 residues. Germline V lookup: CDR1 SEHNR, CDR2 FQNEAQ (reference sequence). CDR3 in DNA: TGTGCCAGCAGCTGGGGGGAAGGGATTACTAATGAAAAACTGTTTTTT. It is translated as CASSWGEGITNEKLFF.

This clone was found once. The chain has TRBV7-2 and TRBJ2-7; D gene uncertain. The CDR3 totals 13 residues. The V and J ends lost 5 bases and 4 bases respectively, with 12 bases between them. Germline V lookup: CDR1 SGHTA, CDR2 FQGNSA. DNA for the CDR3: TGTGCCAGCAGCGTGGAGATAACTTACGAGCAGTACTTC. Protein sequence: CASSVEITYEQYF.

This chain links TRBV11-3 with TRBJ1-4; 8 bases match TRBD1. This CDR3 is built from 14 residues. The V segment lost 3 bases and the J segment 7 bases; nucleotides outside the gene matches: 4. Per germline, CDR1 SGHNT and CDR2 YENEEA. CDR3 residues: CASSLGQVPEKLFF. The CDR3 DNA is TGTGCCAGCAGCTTGGGACAGGTCCCTGAAAAACTGTTTTTT.

This chain uses TRBV7-3 with TRBJ2-1; TRBD2 matches 13 bases. J gave up 5 bases and V 5 bases, and 3 bases lay outside the gene matches. The CDR3 has 15 amino acids. CDR1 SGHTA and CDR2 FQGTGA come from the germline V gene. Written as DNA, the CDR3 is TGTGCCAGCAGCCTGACTAGCGGGAGGAACAATGAGCAGTTCTTC. Protein: CASSLTSGRNNEQFF.

The V call is TRBV5-1, the J call TRBJ1-2; weak D call: TRBD1 (6 bases). In germline, CDR1 is SGHRS, CDR2 YFSETQ. The CDR3 is 17 residues long. V lost 4 bases, J lost 4 bases, and 23 bases lay in between. This CDR3 is CASSPGSVGTNLYGYTF. In DNA form, the CDR3 reads TGCGCCAGCAGCCCGGGGTCCGTCGGGACAAACCTCTATGGCTACACCTTC.

The chain joins TRBV23-1 to TRBJ2-6, with D hard to call. Being an ORF, TRBV23-1 has a function that is uncertain. This CDR3 region has 14 residues. Trimming left V 5 bases short and J 1 base short, with 6 bases between. CDR3 residues: CASSTKSGANVLTF. As DNA, the CDR3 is TGCGCCAGCAGTACAAAATCTGGGGCCAACGTCCTGACTTTC.

This chain uses TRBV5-4 with TRBJ1-2, with D perhaps TRBD1 (6 bases). The V end was cut by 4 bases, the J end by 6 bases, with 10 bases between. CDR3 length: 12 residues. Germline CDR1 SGHNT, CDR2 YYREEE (reference sequence). CDR3 in amino acids: CASSDAGDGYTF. In DNA, the CDR3 is TGTGCCAGCAGCGATGCAGGGGATGGCTACACCTTC.

Worth noting for this clone: At one of its ends the junction is not consistent with the germline gene, which may arise from a read error. The chain recombines TRBV5-6 with TRBJ2-1; the match to TRBD2 covers 13 bases. The germline V gene has CDR1 SGHDT and CDR2 YYEEEE. The CDR3 totals 15 residues. CDR3: CASGLLAGGPDEQFF. In DNA, the CDR3 is TGTGCCAGCGGCTTACTAGCGGGGGGGCCCGATGAGCAGTTCTTC.

The rearrangement uses TRBV7-9 and TRBJ1-1, with TRBD1 matching over 9 bases. V was pared by 5 bases and J by 3 bases, with 7 bases of the junction left unmatched. The CDR3 has 15 residues. Germline V gives CDR1 SEHNR, CDR2 FQNEAQ (reference sequence). CDR3 sequence reads: CASSPRTGAYTEAFF. The CDR3 DNA is TGTGCCAGCAGCCCCCGGACAGGGGCCTACACTGAAGCTTTCTTT.